Following are 6 T cell receptor beta chains from one sample sequenced in a study of cytomegalovirus exposure and HLA in healthy donors. Primers included in the PCR were 60 Vbeta and 13 Jbeta primers. The table came from immunoSEQ multiplex PCR; TCRdb's copy has only in-frame clones and leaves some out. This sample lists about 55,000 clones; its ten largest clones have about 9.2%. Sequenced sample: PBMCs. Every receptor here comes from a man aged 50-59 years in good health and CMV-seropositive.

This chain joins TRBV4-2 and TRBJ2-7; D is possibly TRBD1 (7 bases). Germline loops: CDR1 LGHNA, CDR2 YNFKEQ. The V end was cut by 0 bases, the J end by 0 bases, with 15 bases between. This CDR3 comprises 17 residues. CDR3 in amino acids: CASSQDGQGGLSYEQYF. The CDR3 DNA sequence: TGTGCCAGCAGCCAAGACGGTCAGGGGGGCCTCTCCTACGAGCAGTACTTC.

The chain combines TRBV4-3 with TRBJ2-3; D possibly corresponds to TRBD1 (5 bases). CDR3 length equals 15 residues. Trimming removed 0 bases at V and 2 bases at J, with 9 bases between. Germline V gives CDR1 LGHNA, CDR2 YSLEER. The CDR3 coding sequence is TGCGCCAGCAGCCAAGATTCAGGGTCCACAGATACGCAGTATTTT. It translates to CASSQDSGSTDTQYF.

The chain carries TRBV4-3 and TRBJ2-7, with a tentative D call TRBD1 (6 bases). Germline V CDR1 and CDR2: LGHNA, YSLEER. V shed 0 bases and J shed 5 bases, with 14 bases lying between them. This CDR3 has 15 residues. CDR3 sequence: CASSQDRYRVNEQYF. The CDR3 DNA follows: TGCGCCAGCAGCCAAGATCGCTACAGGGTAAACGAGCAGTACTTC.

This chain connects TRBV4-1 to TRBJ2-1, with 11 bases matching TRBD2. Germline CDR1 is MGHRA and CDR2 is YSYEKL. The CDR3 sequence is 17 residues long. V dropped 6 bases and J dropped 10; count of bases not matched to a gene: 17. The CDR3 DNA follows: TGCGCCAGCAGTCGCGGACTAGCGGGTCGCCTCACGGGAGAGCAGTTCTTC. Translating it yields CASSRGLAGRLTGEQFF.

V and J are TRBV30 and TRBJ1-2; D gene uncertain. Germline CDR1 GTSNPN, CDR2 SVGIG (reference sequence). V gave up 3 bases and J gave up 7 bases, with 18 bases separating them. This CDR3 is 14 amino acids long. CDR3 in amino acids: CAWSTGSRSGGYTF. The CDR3 region has the DNA TGTGCCTGGAGCACGGGGTCCCGCAGTGGTGGCTACACCTTC.

CDR3 protein: CASSLEGTGHSPLHF. The CDR3 DNA reads TGTGCCAGCAGCTTGGAGGGGACAGGGCATTCACCCCTCCACTTT. The chain has TRBV5-4 and TRBJ1-6; 9 nucleotides align to TRBD1. V gave up 0 bases and J gave up 8 bases; unmatched junction bases: 3. Germline assignment: CDR1 SGHNT and CDR2 YYREEE (reference sequence). CDR3 length: 15 amino acids.